One T cell receptor beta chain is described in this entry. The CDR3 has 17 amino acids. With 5 bases clipped from V and 0 bases from J, the junction kept 8 bases outside the gene matches. Germline CDR1 MNHEY, CDR2 SMNVEV (reference sequence). Using immunoSEQ multiplex PCR, the repertoire was profiled, and TCRdb retains in-frame clones only, with some absent. Counted here are 25,000 to 35,000 clones, 90% occurring once; the ten biggest clones make up 4.3%. The data were obtained in a study of T cell changes during pregnancy in multiple sclerosis. This clonotype originated in a female donor with multiple sclerosis, enrolled in a pregnancy study. The V gene is TRBV27, the J gene TRBJ2-4; 9 bases agree with TRBD2. The sequencing here drew on CD8+ T cells from peripheral blood mononuclear cells, taken in the second trimester of pregnancy. CDR3 sequence: CASSQGLAPVAKNIQYF. CDR3 sequence (DNA): TGTGCCAGCAGTCAGGGACTAGCCCCAGTAGCCAAAAACATTCAGTACTTC.